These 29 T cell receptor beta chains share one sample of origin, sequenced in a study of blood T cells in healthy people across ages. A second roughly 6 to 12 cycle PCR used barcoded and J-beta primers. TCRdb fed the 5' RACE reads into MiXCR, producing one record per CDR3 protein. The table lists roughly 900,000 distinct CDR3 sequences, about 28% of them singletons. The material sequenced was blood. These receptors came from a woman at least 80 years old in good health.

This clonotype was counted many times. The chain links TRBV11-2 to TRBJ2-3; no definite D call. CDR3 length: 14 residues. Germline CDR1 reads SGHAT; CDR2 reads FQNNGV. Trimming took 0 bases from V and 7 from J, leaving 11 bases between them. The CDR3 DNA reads TGTGCCAGCAGCTTAGATCTAACGCTGAATACGCAGTATTTT. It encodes CASSLDLTLNTQYF.

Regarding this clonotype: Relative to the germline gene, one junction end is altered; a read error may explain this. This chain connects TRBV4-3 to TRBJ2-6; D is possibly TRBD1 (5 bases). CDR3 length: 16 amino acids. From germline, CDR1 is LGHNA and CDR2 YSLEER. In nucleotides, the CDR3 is TGCGCCAGCAGCCAAGAATCAGGCTCTGGGGCCAACGTCCGGACTTTC. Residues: CASSQESGSGANVRTF.

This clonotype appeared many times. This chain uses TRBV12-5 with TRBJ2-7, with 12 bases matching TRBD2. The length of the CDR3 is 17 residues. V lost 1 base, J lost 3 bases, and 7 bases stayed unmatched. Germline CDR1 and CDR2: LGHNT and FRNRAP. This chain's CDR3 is CASGLEKTSGGIYEQYF. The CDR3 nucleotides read TGTGCTAGTGGTTTGGAAAAGACTAGCGGGGGTATCTACGAGCAGTACTTC.

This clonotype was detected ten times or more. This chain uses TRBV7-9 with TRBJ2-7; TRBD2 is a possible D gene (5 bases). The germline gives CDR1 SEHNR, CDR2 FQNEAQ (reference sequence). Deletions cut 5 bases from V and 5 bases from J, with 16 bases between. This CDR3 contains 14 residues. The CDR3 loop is CASSPRSSGNEQYF. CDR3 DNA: TGTGCCAGCAGCCCCCGTTCCTCGGGGAACGAGCAGTACTTC.

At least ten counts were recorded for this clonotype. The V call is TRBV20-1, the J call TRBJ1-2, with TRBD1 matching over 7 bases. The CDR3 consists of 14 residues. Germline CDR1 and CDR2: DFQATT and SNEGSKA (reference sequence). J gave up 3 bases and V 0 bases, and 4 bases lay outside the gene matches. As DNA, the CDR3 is TGCAGTGCTAGAGACAGGGGGACTTACTATGGCTACACCTTC. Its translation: CSARDRGTYYGYTF.

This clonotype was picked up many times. CDR3 in amino acids: CASSRVSETQYF. Here the CDR3 DNA reads TGTGCCAGCAGCCGGGTCTCGGAGACCCAGTACTTC. This chain connects TRBV7-2 to TRBJ2-5; no clear D. With 5 bases removed from V and 5 bases from J, the gap between germline ends came to 9 bases. Germline CDR1 is SGHTA and CDR2 is FQGNSA. The CDR3 runs 12 residues.

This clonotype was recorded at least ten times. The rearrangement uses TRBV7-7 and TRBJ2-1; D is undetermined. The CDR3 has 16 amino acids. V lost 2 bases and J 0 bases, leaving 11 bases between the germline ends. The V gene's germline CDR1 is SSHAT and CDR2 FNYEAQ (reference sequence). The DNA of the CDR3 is TGTGCCAGCAGCTTAAGGCCAGGTACCTCCTACAATGAGCAGTTCTTC. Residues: CASSLRPGTSYNEQFF.

CDR3 in amino acids: CASSSGNLNTEAFF. The DNA of the CDR3 is TGTGCCAGCAGTTCAGGGAACTTGAACACTGAAGCTTTCTTT. The chain combines TRBV6-5 with TRBJ1-1; weak D call: TRBD1 (5 bases). The CDR3 has 14 residues. Germline lookup yields CDR1 MNHEY and CDR2 SVGAGI. V was pared by 4 bases and J by 0 bases, with 9 bases between.

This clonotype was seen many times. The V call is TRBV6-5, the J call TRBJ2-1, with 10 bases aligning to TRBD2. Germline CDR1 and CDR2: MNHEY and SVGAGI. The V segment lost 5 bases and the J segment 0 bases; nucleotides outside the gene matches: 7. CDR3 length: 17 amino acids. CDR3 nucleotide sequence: TGTGCCAGCAGTCCGCGGACTAGCGGTTACTCCTACAATGAGCAGTTCTTC. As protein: CASSPRTSGYSYNEQFF.

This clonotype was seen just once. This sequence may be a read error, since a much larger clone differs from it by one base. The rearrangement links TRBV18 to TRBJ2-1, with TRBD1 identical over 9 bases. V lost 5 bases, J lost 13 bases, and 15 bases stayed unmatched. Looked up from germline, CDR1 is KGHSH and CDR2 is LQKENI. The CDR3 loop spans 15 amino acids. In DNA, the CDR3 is TGTGCCAGCTCAGCCAGGACAGGGGAGGGAGAGACCCAGTTCTTC. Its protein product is CASSARTGEGETQFF.

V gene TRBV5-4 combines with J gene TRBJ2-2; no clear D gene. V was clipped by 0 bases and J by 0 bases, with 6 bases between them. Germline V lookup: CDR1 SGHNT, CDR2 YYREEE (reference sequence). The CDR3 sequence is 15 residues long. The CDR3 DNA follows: TGTGCCAGCAGCTTGGACGTAGCGAACACCGGGGAGCTGTTTTTT. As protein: CASSLDVANTGELFF.

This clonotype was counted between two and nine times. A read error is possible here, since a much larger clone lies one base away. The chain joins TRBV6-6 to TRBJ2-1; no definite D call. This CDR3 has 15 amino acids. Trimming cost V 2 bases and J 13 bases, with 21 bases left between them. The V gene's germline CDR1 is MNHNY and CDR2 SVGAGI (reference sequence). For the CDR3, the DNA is TGTGCCAGCAGTTACGATCAGGCCATGCTCGAGACCCAGTTCTTC. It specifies CASSYDQAMLETQFF.

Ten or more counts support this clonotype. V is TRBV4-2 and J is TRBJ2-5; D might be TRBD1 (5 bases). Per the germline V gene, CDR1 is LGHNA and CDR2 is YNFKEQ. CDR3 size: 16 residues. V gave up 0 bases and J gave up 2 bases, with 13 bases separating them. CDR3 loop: CASSQDNTAGQETQYF. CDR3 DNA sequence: TGTGCCAGCAGCCAAGATAATACCGCAGGGCAAGAGACCCAGTACTTC.

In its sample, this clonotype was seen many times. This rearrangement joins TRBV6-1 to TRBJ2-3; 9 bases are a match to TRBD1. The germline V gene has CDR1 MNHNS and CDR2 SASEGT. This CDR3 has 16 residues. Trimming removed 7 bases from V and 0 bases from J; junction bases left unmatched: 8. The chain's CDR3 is CASMRQGGVSTDTQYF. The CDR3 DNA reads TGTGCCAGCATGCGACAGGGGGGGGTTAGCACAGATACGCAGTATTTT.

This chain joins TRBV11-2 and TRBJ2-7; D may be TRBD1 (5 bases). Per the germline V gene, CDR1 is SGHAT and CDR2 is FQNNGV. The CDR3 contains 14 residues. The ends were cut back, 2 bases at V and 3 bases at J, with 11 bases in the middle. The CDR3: CASSLQGVGYEQYF. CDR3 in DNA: TGTGCCAGCAGCTTACAGGGCGTGGGCTACGAGCAGTACTTC.

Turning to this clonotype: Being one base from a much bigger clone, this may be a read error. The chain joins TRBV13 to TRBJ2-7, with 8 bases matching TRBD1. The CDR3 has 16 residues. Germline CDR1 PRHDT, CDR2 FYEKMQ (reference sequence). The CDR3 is CASSPIPGGGHYEQDF. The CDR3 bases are TGTGCCAGCAGCCCGATCCCAGGGGGCGGTCACTACGAGCAGGACTTC. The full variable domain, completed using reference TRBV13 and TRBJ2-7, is AAGVIQSPRHLIKEKRETATLKCYPIPRHDTVYWYQQGPGQDPQFLISFYEKMQSDKGSIPDRFSAQQFSDYHSELNMSSLELGDSALYFCASSPIPGGGHYEQDFGPGTRLTVT.

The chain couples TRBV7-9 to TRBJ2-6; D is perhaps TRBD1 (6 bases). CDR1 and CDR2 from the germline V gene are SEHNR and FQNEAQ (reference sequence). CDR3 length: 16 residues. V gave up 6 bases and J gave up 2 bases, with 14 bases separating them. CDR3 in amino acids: CASSLGAGAGANVLTF. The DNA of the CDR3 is TGTGCCAGCAGTCTCGGGGCAGGGGCTGGGGCCAACGTCCTGACTTTC.

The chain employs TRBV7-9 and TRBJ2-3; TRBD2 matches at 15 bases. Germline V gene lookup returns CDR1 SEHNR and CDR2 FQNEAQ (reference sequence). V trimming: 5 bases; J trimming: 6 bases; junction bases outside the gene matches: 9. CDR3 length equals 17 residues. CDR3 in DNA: TGTGCCAGCAGCCCAAGGACTAGCGGGGGGGCGGAGGATACGCAGTATTTT. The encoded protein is CASSPRTSGGAEDTQYF.

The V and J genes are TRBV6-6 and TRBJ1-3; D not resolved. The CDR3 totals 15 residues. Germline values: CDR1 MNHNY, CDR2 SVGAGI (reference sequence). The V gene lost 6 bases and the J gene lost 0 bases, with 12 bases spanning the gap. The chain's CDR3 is CASRAAYDSGNTIYF. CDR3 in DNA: TGTGCCAGCAGAGCAGCCTACGACTCTGGAAACACCATATATTTT.

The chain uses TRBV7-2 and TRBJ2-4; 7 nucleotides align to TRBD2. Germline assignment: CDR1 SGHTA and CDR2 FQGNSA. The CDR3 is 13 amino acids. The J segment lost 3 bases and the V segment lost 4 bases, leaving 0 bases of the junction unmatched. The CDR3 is CASSWGGKNIQYF. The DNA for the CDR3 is TGTGCCAGCAGCTGGGGGGGCAAAAACATTCAGTACTTC.

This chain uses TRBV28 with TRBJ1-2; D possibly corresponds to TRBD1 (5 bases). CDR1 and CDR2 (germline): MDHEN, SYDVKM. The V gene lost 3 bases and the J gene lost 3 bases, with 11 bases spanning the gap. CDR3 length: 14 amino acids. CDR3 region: CASSFSGLDYGYTF. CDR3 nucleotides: TGTGCCAGCAGTTTTTCGGGGCTAGACTATGGCTACACCTTC.

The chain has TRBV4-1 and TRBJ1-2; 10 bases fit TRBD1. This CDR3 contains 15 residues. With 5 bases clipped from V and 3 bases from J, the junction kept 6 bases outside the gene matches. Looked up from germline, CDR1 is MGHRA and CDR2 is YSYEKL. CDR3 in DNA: TGCGCCAGCAGCTCAAGACAGGGGGCCGACTATGGCTACACCTTC. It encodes CASSSRQGADYGYTF.

CDR3 bases: TGCAGTGCTCAACGGACAGATGAGCAGTTCTTC. Translation gives CSAQRTDEQFF. The rearrangement links TRBV20-1 to TRBJ2-1; weak D call: TRBD1 (6 bases). This CDR3 is built from 11 residues. The V gene lost 5 bases and the J gene lost 8 bases, with 10 bases spanning the gap. Germline lookup yields CDR1 DFQATT and CDR2 SNEGSKA (reference sequence).

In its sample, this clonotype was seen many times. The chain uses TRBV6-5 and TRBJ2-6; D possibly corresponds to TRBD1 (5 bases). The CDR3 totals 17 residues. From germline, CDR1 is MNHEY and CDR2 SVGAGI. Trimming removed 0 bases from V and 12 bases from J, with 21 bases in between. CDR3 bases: TGTGCCAGCAGTTACTCGACAGTACCCCTAGTCGGTGGCGTCCTGACTTTC. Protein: CASSYSTVPLVGGVLTF.

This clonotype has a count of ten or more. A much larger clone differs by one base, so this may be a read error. DNA of the CDR3: TGTGCCAGCAGTGTAGGGCAGGGGAGGAGGAATGAGCAGTACTTC. Protein sequence: CASSVGQGRRNEQYF. The chain links TRBV7-2 to TRBJ2-5, with D possibly called TRBD1 or TRBD2 (6 bases each). This CDR3 is built from 15 residues. Between the trimmed V and J ends, which lost 6 bases and 11 bases, there was a span of 25 bases. Germline V gene data show CDR1 as SGHTA and CDR2 as FQGNSA. The whole variable domain, remainder taken from reference TRBV7-2 and TRBJ2-5, is GAGVSQSPSNKVTEKGKDVELRCDPISGHTALYWYRQSLGQGLEFLIYFQGNSAPDKSGLPSDRFSAERTGGSVSTLTIQRTQQEDSAVYLCASSVGQGRRNEQYFGPGTRLLVL.

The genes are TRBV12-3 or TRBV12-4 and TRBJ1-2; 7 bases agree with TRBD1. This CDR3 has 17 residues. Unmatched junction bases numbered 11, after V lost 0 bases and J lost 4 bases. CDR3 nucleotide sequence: TGTGCCAGCAGTTTAGCCGCGGGACAGCCGGGGGGCTATGGCTACACCTTC. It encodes CASSLAAGQPGGYGYTF.

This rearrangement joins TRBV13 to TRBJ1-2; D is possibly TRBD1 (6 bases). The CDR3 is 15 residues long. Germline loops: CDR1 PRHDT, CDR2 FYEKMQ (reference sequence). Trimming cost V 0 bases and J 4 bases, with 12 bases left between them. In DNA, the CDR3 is TGTGCCAGCAGCTTAGGCCTAACAGGGAGCTATGGCTACACCTTC. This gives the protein CASSLGLTGSYGYTF.

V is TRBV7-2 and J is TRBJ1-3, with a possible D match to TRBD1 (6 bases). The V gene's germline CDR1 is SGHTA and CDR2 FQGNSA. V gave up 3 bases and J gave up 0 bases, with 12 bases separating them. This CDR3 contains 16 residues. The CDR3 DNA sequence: TGTGCCAGCAGCTTTACAGGGTCCGGCTCTGGAAACACCATATATTTT. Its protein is CASSFTGSGSGNTIYF. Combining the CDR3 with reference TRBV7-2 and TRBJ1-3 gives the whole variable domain GAGVSQSPSNKVTEKGKDVELRCDPISGHTALYWYRQSLGQGLEFLIYFQGNSAPDKSGLPSDRFSAERTGGSVSTLTIQRTQQEDSAVYLCASSFTGSGSGNTIYFGEGSWLTVV.

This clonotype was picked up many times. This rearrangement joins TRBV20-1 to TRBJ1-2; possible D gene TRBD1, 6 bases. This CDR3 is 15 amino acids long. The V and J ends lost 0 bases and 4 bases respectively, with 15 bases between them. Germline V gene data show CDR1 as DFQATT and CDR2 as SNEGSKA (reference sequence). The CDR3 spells CSARDGGGHSYGYTF. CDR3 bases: TGCAGTGCTAGAGATGGCGGGGGCCATAGCTATGGCTACACCTTC.